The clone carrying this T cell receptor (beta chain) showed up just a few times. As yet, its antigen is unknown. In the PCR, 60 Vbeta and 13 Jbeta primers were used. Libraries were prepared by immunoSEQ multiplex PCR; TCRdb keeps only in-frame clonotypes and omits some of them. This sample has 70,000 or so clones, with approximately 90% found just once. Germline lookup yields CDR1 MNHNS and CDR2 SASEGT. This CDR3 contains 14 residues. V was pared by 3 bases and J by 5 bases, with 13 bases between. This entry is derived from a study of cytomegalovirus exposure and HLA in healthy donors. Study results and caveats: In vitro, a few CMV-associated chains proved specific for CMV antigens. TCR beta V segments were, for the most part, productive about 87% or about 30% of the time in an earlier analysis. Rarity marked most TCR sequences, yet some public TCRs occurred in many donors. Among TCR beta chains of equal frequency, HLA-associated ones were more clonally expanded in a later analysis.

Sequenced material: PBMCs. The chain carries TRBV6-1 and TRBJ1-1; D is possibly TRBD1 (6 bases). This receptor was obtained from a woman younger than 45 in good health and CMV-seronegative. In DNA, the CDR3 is TGTGCCAGCAGTGAGCCTGCAGGGGTTACTGAAGCTTTCTTT. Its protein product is CASSEPAGVTEAFF.